Following are 14 T cell receptor beta chains from one sample sequenced in a study of T cell responses to AZD1222 COVID-19 vaccine. The assay was immunoSEQ multiplex PCR, and TCRdb's table has in-frame clones only and misses some. This table holds approximately 46,000 clones, 65% to 80% found once. The specimen comprised peripheral blood, sampled on day 0 of AZD1222 vaccination. The receptors originated from an adult in good health.

The chain uses TRBV28 and TRBJ2-7, with D possibly TRBD1 on 7 matching bases. The CDR3 length is 14 residues. Germline CDR1 is MDHEN and CDR2 is SYDVKM. V dropped 6 bases and J dropped 5 bases, with 17 bases sitting between them. The CDR3 DNA reads as TGTGCCAGCAGGTCTCCAGGGGGGTCCGACGAGCAGTACTTC. Translated, it gives CASRSPGGSDEQYF.

A single count supports this clone. The chain couples TRBV12-5 to TRBJ1-2; TRBD1 agrees at 7 bases. V shed 4 bases and J 2 bases; nucleotides not matched to a gene: 10. Germline V CDR1 and CDR2: LGHNT, FRNRAP. The CDR3 has 16 amino acids. The CDR3 region is CASGSYLRDSNYGYTF. CDR3 bases: TGTGCTAGTGGTTCCTACCTCCGGGACAGCAACTATGGCTACACCTTC. The variable domain in full, completed from reference TRBV12-5 and TRBJ1-2, reads DARVTQTPRHKVTEMGQEVTMRCQPILGHNTVFWYRQTMMQGLELLAYFRNRAPLDDSGMPKDRFSAEMPDATLATLKIQPSEPRDSAVYFCASGSYLRDSNYGYTFGSGTRLTVV.

The chain has TRBV7-9 and TRBJ2-1, with D unresolved. The germline CDR1 and CDR2 sequences are SEHNR and FQNEAQ (reference sequence). Trimming took off 8 bases at V and 4 bases at J, with 12 bases between the two ends. The CDR3 runs 13 residues. The CDR3 is CASRPEFYNEQFF. Here the CDR3 DNA reads TGTGCCAGCCGGCCCGAATTTTACAATGAGCAGTTCTTC. The full variable domain, rest sourced from reference TRBV7-9 and TRBJ2-1, is DTGVSQNPRHKITKRGQNVTFRCDPISEHNRLYWYRQTLGQGPEFLTYFQNEAQLEKSRLLSDRFSAERPKGSFSTLEIQRTEQGDSAMYLCASRPEFYNEQFFGPGTRLTVL.

The rearrangement joins TRBV28 to TRBJ2-7; D tentatively fits TRBD1 or TRBD2 (5 bases each). The CDR3 loop spans 13 amino acids. The germline V gene encodes CDR1 MDHEN and CDR2 SYDVKM. The V and J ends lost 5 bases and 6 bases respectively, with 14 bases between them. Here the CDR3 reads CASSLEGPGEQYF. The CDR3 DNA follows: TGTGCCAGCAGTCTTGAGGGGCCAGGCGAGCAGTACTTC.

The rearrangement joins TRBV10-3 to TRBJ2-1; a possible D gene is TRBD2 (6 bases). V was cut by 0 bases and J by 11 bases, with 11 bases left in between. CDR1 ENHRY and CDR2 SYGVKD come from the germline V gene. This CDR3 has 13 amino acids. For the CDR3, the DNA is TGTGCCATCAGTGAGTCGACTCGGGAGAAGCAGTTCTTC. It codes for CAISESTREKQFF.

The chain uses TRBV5-5 and TRBJ1-1; D perhaps matches TRBD1 (5 bases). The CDR3 has 16 residues. V shed 4 bases and J shed 8 bases, with 24 bases lying between them. The germline V gene has CDR1 SGHKS and CDR2 YYEKEE (reference sequence). For the CDR3, the DNA is TGTGCCAGCAGCCCGTTAATCGGGACTCTCTGGAGGGAAGCTTTCTTT. It yields the protein CASSPLIGTLWREAFF.

The chain joins TRBV29-1 to TRBJ2-5; D might be TRBD2 (6 bases). Germline V gives CDR1 SQVTM, CDR2 ANQGSEA. The CDR3 runs 13 residues. Trimming shortened V by 3 bases and J by 4 bases, and 12 bases separated the two germline ends. The DNA for the CDR3 is TGCAGCGTTGAGGAGGGTCGACGAGAGACCCAGTACTTC. The encoded protein is CSVEEGRRETQYF. The entire variable domain, with the rest obtained from reference TRBV29-1 and TRBJ2-5, is as follows: SAVISQKPSRDICQRGTSLTIQCQVDSQVTMMFWYRQQPGQSLTLIATANQGSEATYESGFVIDKFPISRPNLTFSTLTVSNMSPEDSSIYLCSVEEGRRETQYFGPGTRLLVL.

This sequence joins TRBV19 and TRBJ1-5; D perhaps matches TRBD1 (5 bases). CDR1 is LNHDA, CDR2 SQIVND, per germline (reference sequence). V gave up 2 bases and J gave up 7 bases, with 15 bases separating them. The CDR3 spans 15 residues. The CDR3 sequence: CASSIQQRGGQPQHF. The CDR3 nucleotides are TGTGCCAGTAGTATACAGCAGCGGGGCGGACAGCCCCAGCATTTT.

The rearrangement joins TRBV20-1 to TRBJ2-1, with 7 nucleotides matching TRBD2. This CDR3 region has 11 residues. The ends lost 5 bases at V and 7 bases at J; junction bases unmatched: 2. Germline lookup yields CDR1 DFQATT and CDR2 SNEGSKA (reference sequence). Written as DNA, the CDR3 is TGCAGTGCTGCCGGGGGGAATGAGCAGTTCTTC. This gives the protein CSAAGGNEQFF.

The chain couples TRBV11-3 to TRBJ2-5; D not resolved. Between the trimmed V and J ends, which lost 1 base and 3 bases, there was a span of 9 bases. CDR1 and CDR2 (germline): SGHNT, YENEEA. The CDR3 covers 14 residues. Here the CDR3 reads CASSLGPEEETQYF. The CDR3 region has the DNA TGTGCCAGCAGCTTAGGCCCCGAGGAAGAGACCCAGTACTTC.

This clone was detected only a few times. J is TRBJ1-4 and V is TRBV24-1, with no clear D. Germline CDR1 KGHDR, CDR2 SFDVKD. The V end was cut by 3 bases, the J end by 8 bases, with 12 bases between. The CDR3 length is 14 residues. This chain's CDR3 is CATSDGSISEKLFF. CDR3 in DNA: TGTGCCACCAGTGATGGGAGTATCTCGGAAAAACTGTTTTTT.

The V gene is TRBV5-6, the J gene TRBJ1-5, with a tentative D call TRBD1 (5 bases). CDR3 size: 14 residues. CDR1 and CDR2 (germline): SGHDT, YYEEEE. The V gene lost 7 bases and the J gene lost 5 bases, with 16 bases spanning the gap. CDR3 protein: CASSQKGQYQPQHF. The CDR3, as DNA: TGTGCCAGCTCCCAAAAGGGGCAATATCAGCCCCAGCATTTT.

This chain uses TRBV19 with TRBJ1-4, with no clear D. Trimming removed 3 bases from V and 10 bases from J, with 12 bases in between. CDR1 LNHDA and CDR2 SQIVND come from the germline V gene (reference sequence). This CDR3 region has 13 residues. The CDR3 spells CASSIQDTGKLFF. CDR3 bases: TGTGCCAGTAGTATTCAGGATACCGGAAAACTGTTTTTT.

This rearrangement joins TRBV7-9 to TRBJ1-5; 10 bases fit TRBD1. CDR3 length: 14 amino acids. CDR1 is SEHNR, CDR2 FQNEAQ, per germline (reference sequence). With V trimmed by 7 bases and J by 5 bases, 5 bases remained unmatched. CDR3 in amino acids: CASTRGTGDQPQHF. DNA for the CDR3: TGTGCCAGCACCCGCGGGACAGGGGATCAGCCCCAGCATTTT.